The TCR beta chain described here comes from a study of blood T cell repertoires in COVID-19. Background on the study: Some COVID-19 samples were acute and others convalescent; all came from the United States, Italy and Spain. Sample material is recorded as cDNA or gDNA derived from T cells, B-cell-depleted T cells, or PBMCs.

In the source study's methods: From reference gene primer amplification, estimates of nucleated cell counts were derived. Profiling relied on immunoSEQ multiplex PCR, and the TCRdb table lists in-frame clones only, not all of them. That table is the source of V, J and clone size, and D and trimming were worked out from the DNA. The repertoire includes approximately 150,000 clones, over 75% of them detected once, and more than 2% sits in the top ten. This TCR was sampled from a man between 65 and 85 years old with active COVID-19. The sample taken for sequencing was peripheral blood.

This CDR3 reads CASSLGTGTSGSQREQYF. As DNA, the CDR3 is TGTGCCAGCAGCCTCGGAACTGGGACTAGCGGGAGCCAACGGGAGCAGTACTTC. The V gene is TRBV4-2, the J gene TRBJ2-7; 14 nucleotides agree with TRBD2. The germline V gene has CDR1 LGHNA and CDR2 YNFKEQ. With 4 bases clipped from V and 7 bases from J, the junction kept 15 bases outside the gene matches. The CDR3 sequence is 18 residues long.